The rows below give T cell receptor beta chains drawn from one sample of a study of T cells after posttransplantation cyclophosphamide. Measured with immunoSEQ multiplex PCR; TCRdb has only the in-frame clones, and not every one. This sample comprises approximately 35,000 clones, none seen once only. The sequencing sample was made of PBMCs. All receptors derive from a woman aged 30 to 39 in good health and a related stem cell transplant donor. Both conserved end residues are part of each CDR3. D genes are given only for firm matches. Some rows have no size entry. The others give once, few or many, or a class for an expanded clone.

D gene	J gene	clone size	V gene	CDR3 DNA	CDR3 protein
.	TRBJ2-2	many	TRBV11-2	TGTGCCAGCAGCACTGGACAGAACACCGGGGAGCTGTTTTTT	CASSTGQNTGELFF
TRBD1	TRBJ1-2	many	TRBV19	TGTGCCAGTAGTATTCGACAGGGGAATGGCTACACCTTC	CASSIRQGNGYTF
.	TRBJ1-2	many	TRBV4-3	TGCGCCAGCAGCCAAGGGGCCCAGTCCTATGGCTACACCTTC	CASSQGAQSYGYTF
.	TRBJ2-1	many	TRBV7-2	TGTGCCAGCAGCTTAGACGGGACTCTGTGGATCTTC	CASSLDGTLWIF
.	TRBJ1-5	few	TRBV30	TGTGCCTGGAGTTCGGGGTATGGTCAGCCCCAGCATTTT	CAWSSGYGQPQHF
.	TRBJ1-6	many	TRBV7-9	TGTGCCAGCAGCTCGGGACAAGTAGGTTCACCCCTCCACTTT	CASSSGQVGSPLHF
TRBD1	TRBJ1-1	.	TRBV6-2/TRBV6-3	TGTGCCAGCAGTTACCCCACGGACAGGGGAGGGTACACTGAAGCTTTCTTT	CASSYPTDRGGYTEAFF
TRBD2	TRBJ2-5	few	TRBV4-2	TGTGCCAGCAGCCAAGAAATTGGAGCGGGGGGGCTTTTAGAGACCCAGTACTTC	CASSQEIGAGGLLETQYF
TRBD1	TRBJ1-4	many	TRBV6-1	TGTGCCAGCAGGAGGGACAGGGTGGACGAAAAACTGTTTTTT	CASRRDRVDEKLFF
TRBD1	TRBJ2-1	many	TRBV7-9	TGTGCCAGCAGTAACAGGGGGAGCTCCTACAATGAGCAGTTCTTC	CASSNRGSSYNEQFF
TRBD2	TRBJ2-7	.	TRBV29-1	TGCAGCGTTGACGGCGGGGGCTCCTACGAGCAGTACTTC	CSVDGGGSYEQYF
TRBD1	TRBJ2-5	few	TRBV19	TGTGCCAGTAGTATAGGGGGGACAGGGGGCAGGAAGACCCAGTACTTC	CASSIGGTGGRKTQYF
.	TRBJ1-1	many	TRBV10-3	TGTGCCATCAGAAGGCCGACACAGAACACTGAAGCTTTCTTT	CAIRRPTQNTEAFF
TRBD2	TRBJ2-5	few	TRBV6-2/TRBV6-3	TGTGCCAGCAGTTACCTAGCGGGGGGCGACCAAGAGACCCAGTACTTC	CASSYLAGGDQETQYF
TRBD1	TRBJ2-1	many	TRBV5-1	TGCGCCAGCAGCCTCCGGGACAGGGGAGTCAATGAGCAGTTCTTC	CASSLRDRGVNEQFF
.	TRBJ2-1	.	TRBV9	TGTGCCAGCAGCGTAGGCGAAAGCTCCTACAATGAGCAGTTCTTC	CASSVGESSYNEQFF
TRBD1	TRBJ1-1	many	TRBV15	TGTGCCACCAGCAGAGGGGACAGGTTGAACACTGAAGCTTTCTTT	CATSRGDRLNTEAFF
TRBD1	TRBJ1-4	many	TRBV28	TGTGCCAGCCAACCGACAGGGGTGACTAATGAAAAACTGTTTTTT	CASQPTGVTNEKLFF
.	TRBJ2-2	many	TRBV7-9	TGTGCCAGCAGCTTAGAATGGCAGACCGGGGAGCTGTTTTTT	CASSLEWQTGELFF
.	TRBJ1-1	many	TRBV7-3	TGTGCCAGCAGCCCCGGGACACCGAACACTGAAGCTTTCTTT	CASSPGTPNTEAFF
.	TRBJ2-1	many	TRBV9	TGTGCCAGCAGCGTAATGGAGGGCGATGAGCAGTTCTTC	CASSVMEGDEQFF
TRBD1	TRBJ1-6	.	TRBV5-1	TGCGCCAGCAGCTTGGAAAGTCCGGGACAGCTTAATTCACCCCTCCACTTT	CASSLESPGQLNSPLHF
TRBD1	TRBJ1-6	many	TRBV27	TGTGCCAGCACGGGACAGGCCAATTCACCCCTCCACTTT	CASTGQANSPLHF
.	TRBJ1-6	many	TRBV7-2	TGTGCCAGCAGCCCCTGGACAGCCAGAAATTCACCCCTCCACTTT	CASSPWTARNSPLHF
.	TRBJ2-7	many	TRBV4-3	TGCGCCAGCAGCCAAGGGACAGATCGCGAGCAGTACTTC	CASSQGTDREQYF
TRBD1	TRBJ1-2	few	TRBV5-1	TGCGCCAGCAGCTGGACAGGGGGGACCCGCTATGGCTACACCTTC	CASSWTGGTRYGYTF
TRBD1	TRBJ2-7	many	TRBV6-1	TGTGCCAGCAGCGCCCGGGACAGGGGGTGGTACGAGCAGTACTTC	CASSARDRGWYEQYF
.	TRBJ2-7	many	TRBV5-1	TGCGCCAGCAGCTGGACAGGCGGACTAGCCTCCTACGAGCAGTACTTC	CASSWTGGLASYEQYF
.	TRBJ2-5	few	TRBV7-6	TGTGCCAGCAGCTTAGCAACAGGATGGGGACAAGAGACCCAGTACTTC	CASSLATGWGQETQYF
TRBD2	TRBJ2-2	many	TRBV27	TGTGCCAGCAGTTTAGTGGGCGGGGGGGTCGTCACCGGGGAGCTGTTTTTT	CASSLVGGGVVTGELFF
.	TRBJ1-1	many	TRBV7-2	TGTGCCAGCAGCCCGCACAGGGCAGCTACCGAGGCTTTCTTT	CASSPHRAATEAFF
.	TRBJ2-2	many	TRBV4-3	TGCGCCAGCAGCCAGGGGTGGCGGGCCGGGGAGCTGTTTTTT	CASSQGWRAGELFF
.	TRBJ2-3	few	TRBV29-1	TGCAGCGTTGACCGGACAAGAGCTAGCACAGATACGCAGTATTTT	CSVDRTRASTDTQYF
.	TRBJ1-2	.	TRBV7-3	TGTGCCAGCAGCCCAATAGGCGGGGAATCGGACTATGGCTACACCTTC	CASSPIGGESDYGYTF
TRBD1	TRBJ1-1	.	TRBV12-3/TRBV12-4	TGTGCCAGCAGTCTCCAGGGGGCGAACACTGAAGCTTTCTTT	CASSLQGANTEAFF
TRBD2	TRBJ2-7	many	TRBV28	TGTGCCAGCAGTTCCCGATCGCGGGGGGGCCTCGGGGAGCAGTACTTC	CASSSRSRGGLGEQYF